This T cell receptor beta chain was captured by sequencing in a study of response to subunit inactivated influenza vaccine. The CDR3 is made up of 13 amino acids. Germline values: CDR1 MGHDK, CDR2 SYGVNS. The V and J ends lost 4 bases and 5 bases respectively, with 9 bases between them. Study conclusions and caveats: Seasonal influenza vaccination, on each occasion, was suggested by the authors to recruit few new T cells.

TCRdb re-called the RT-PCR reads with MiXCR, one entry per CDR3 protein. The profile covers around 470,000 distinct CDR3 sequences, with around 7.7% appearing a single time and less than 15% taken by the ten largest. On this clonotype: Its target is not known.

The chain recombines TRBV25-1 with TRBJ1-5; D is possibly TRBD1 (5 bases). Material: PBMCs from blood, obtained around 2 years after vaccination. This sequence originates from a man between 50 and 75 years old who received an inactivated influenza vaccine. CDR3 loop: CASSAGGDQPQHF. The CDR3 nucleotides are TGTGCCAGCAGTGCGGGGGGGGATCAGCCCCAGCATTTT.